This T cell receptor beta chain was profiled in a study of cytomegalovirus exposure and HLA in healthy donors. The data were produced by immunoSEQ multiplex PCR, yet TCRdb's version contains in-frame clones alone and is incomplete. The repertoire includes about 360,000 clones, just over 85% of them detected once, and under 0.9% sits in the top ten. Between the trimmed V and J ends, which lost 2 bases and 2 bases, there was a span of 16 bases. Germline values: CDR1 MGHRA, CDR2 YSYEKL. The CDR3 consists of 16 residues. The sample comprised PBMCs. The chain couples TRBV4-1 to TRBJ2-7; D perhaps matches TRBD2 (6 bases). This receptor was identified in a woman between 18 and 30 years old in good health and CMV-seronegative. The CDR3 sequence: CASSQTLGGIAYEQYF. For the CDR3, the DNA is TGCGCCAGCAGCCAAACTCTTGGAGGGATCGCCTACGAGCAGTACTTC.